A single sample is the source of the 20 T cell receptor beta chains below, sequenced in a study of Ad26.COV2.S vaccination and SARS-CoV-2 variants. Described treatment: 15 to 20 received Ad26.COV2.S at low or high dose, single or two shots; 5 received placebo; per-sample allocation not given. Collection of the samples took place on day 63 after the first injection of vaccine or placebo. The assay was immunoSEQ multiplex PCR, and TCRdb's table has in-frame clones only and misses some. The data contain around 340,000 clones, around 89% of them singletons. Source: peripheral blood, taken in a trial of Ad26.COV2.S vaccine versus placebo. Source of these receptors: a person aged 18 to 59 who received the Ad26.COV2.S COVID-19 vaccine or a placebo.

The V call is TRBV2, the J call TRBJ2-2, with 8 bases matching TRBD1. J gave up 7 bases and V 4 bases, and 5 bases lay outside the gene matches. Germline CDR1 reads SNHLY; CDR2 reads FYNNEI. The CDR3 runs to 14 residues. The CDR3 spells CASSVDRGHGELFF. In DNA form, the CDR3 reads TGTGCCAGCAGTGTAGACAGGGGCCACGGGGAGCTGTTTTTT. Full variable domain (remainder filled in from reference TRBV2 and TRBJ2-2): EPEVTQTPSHQVTQMGQEVILRCVPISNHLYFYWYRQILGQKVEFLVSFYNNEISEKSEIFDDQFSVERPDGSNFTLKIRSTKLEDSAMYFCASSVDRGHGELFFGEGSRLTVL.

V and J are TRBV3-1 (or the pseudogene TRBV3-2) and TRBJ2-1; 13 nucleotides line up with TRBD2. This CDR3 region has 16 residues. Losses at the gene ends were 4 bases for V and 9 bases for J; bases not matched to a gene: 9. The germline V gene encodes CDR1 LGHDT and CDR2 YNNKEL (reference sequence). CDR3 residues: CASSLAGTSGAIEQFF. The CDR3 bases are TGTGCCAGCAGCCTCGCCGGGACTAGCGGGGCGATTGAGCAGTTCTTC.

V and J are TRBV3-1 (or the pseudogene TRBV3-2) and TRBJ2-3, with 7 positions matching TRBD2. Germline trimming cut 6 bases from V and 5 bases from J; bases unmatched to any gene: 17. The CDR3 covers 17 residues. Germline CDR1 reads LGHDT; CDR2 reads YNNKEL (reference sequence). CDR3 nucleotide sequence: TGTGCCAGCAGACCGACTAGCTTTACACCCCTCGGAGATACGCAGTATTTT. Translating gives CASRPTSFTPLGDTQYF.

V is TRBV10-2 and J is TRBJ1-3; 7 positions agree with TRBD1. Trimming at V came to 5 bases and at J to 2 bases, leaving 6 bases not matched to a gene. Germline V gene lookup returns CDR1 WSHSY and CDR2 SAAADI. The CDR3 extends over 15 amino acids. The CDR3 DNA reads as TGCGCCAGCAGTCGACAGGGCGGCGCTGGAAACACCATATATTTT. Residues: CASSRQGGAGNTIYF.

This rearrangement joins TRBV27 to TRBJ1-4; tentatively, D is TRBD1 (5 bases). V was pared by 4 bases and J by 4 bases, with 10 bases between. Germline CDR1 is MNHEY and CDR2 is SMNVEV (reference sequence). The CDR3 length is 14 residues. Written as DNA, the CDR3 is TGTGCCAGCAGTTCCGGACACTTTAATGAAAAACTGTTTTTT. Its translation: CASSSGHFNEKLFF.

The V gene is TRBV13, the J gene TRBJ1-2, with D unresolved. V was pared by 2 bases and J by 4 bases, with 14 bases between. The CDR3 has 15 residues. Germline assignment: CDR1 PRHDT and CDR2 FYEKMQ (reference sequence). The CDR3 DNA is TGTGCCAGCAGCTTACAGTCACCAGCGGGCTATGGCTACACCTTC. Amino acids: CASSLQSPAGYGYTF.

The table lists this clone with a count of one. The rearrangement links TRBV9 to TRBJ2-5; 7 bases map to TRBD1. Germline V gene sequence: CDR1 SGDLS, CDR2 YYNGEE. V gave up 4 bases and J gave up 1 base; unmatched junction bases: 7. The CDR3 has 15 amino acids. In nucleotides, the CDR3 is TGTGCCAGCAGCTCGGGCAGGACAGGCCAAGAGACCCAGTACTTC. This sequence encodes CASSSGRTGQETQYF.

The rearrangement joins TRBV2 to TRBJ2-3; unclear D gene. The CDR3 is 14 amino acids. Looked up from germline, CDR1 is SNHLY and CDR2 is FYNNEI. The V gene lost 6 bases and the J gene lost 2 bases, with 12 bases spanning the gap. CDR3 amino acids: CASSPDTSTDTQYF. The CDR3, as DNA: TGTGCCAGCAGCCCAGACACCTCCACAGATACGCAGTATTTT. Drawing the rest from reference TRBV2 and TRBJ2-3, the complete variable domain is EPEVTQTPSHQVTQMGQEVILRCVPISNHLYFYWYRQILGQKVEFLVSFYNNEISEKSEIFDDQFSVERPDGSNFTLKIRSTKLEDSAMYFCASSPDTSTDTQYFGPGTRLTVL.

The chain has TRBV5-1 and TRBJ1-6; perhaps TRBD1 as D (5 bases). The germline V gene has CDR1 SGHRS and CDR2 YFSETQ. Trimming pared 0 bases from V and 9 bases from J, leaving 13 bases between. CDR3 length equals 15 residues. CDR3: CASSLAAGLGSPLHF. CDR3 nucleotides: TGCGCCAGCAGCTTGGCCGCAGGGTTAGGTTCACCCCTCCACTTT.

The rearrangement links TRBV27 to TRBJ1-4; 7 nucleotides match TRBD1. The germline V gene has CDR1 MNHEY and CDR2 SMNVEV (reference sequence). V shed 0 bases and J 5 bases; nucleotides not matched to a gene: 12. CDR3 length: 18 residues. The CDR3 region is CASSLSSLDRAKNEKLFF. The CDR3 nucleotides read TGTGCCAGCAGTTTATCCTCACTAGACAGGGCGAAGAATGAAAAACTGTTTTTT.

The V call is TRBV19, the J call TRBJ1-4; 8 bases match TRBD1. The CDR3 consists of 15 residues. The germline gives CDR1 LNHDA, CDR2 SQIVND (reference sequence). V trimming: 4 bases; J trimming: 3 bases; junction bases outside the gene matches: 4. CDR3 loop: CASSTSQGANEKLFF. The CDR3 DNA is TGTGCCAGTAGTACCTCACAGGGGGCTAATGAAAAACTGTTTTTT.

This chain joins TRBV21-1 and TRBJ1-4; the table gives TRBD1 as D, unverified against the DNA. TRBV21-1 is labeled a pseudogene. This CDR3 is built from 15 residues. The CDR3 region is CASSQRQGTNEKLFF. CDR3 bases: TGTGCCAGCAGCCAGAGACAGGGAACTAATGAAAAACTGTTTTTT.

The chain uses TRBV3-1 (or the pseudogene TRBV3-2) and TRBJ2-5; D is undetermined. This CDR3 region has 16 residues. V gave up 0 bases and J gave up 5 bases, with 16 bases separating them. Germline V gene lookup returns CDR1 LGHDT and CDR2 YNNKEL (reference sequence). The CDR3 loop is CASSQDLGNQGETQYF. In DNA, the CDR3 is TGTGCCAGCAGCCAAGATCTAGGGAATCAAGGGGAGACCCAGTACTTC.

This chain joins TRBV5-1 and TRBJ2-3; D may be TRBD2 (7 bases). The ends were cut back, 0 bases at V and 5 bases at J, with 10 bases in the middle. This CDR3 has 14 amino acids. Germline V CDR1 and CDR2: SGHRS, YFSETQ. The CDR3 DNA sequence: TGCGCCAGCAGCTTGGAAGGGGGGGAAGATACGCAGTATTTT. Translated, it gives CASSLEGGEDTQYF. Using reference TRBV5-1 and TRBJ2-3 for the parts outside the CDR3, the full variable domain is KAGVTQTPRYLIKTRGQQVTLSCSPISGHRSVSWYQQTPGQGLQFLFEYFSETQRNKGNFPGRFSGRQFSNSRSEMNVSTLELGDSALYLCASSLEGGEDTQYFGPGTRLTVL.

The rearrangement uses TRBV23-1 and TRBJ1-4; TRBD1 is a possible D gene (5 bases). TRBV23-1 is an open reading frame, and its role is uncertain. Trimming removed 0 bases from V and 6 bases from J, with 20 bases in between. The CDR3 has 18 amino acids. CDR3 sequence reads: CASSQSEKGPGSDEKLFF. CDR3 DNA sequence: TGCGCCAGCAGTCAATCGGAGAAAGGTCCAGGGAGCGATGAAAAACTGTTTTTT.

The CDR3 coding sequence is TGTGCCAGCGGGCACATCCCAACTAATGAAAAACTGTTTTTT. Amino acid sequence: CASGHIPTNEKLFF. This chain links TRBV2 with TRBJ1-4; D not certain. The CDR3 totals 14 residues. Germline lookup yields CDR1 SNHLY and CDR2 FYNNEI. V lost 8 bases, J lost 0 bases, and 10 bases lay in between.

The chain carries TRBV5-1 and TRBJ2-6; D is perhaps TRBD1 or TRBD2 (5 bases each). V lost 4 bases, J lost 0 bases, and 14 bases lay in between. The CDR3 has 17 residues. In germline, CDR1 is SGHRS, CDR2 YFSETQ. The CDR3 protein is CASSPGPKFSGANVLTF. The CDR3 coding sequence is TGCGCCAGCAGCCCGGGACCCAAATTCTCTGGGGCCAACGTCCTGACTTTC.

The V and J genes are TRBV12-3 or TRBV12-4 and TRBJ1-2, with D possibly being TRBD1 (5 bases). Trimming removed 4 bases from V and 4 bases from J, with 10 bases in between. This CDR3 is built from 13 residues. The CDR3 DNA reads TGTGCCAGCAGTTACGGGGGTGCCTATGGCTACACCTTC. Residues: CASSYGGAYGYTF.

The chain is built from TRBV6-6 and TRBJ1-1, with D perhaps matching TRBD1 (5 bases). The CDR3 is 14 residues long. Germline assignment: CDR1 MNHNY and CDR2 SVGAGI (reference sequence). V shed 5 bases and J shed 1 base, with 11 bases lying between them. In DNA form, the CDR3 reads TGTGCCAGCAGTCCCAGTGGGGGGAACACTGAAGCTTTCTTT. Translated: CASSPSGGNTEAFF.

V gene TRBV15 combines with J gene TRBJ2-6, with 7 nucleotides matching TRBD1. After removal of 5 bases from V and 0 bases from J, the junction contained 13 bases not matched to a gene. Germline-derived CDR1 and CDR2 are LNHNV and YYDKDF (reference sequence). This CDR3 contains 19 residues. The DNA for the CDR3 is TGTGCCACCAGCTCCCTTAAGGGGGCATCGACCTCTGGGGCCAACGTCCTGACTTTC. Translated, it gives CATSSLKGASTSGANVLTF.